One T cell receptor beta chain is described in this entry. The antigen remains unidentified. TCRdb's copy holds only in-frame clones and misses some; the assay was immunoSEQ multiplex PCR. The profile shows 38,000 or so clones, roughly three quarters of them singletons. This sample was taken from a study of PD-1 blockade in classical Hodgkin lymphoma. Broader study findings: The causes of the repertoire differences, possibly disease activity or prior therapy, remain undefined. Patients who initiated nivolumab within 1 year of ASCT were excluded. A significant rise in TCR diversity was seen by C4D1 for CD4+ cells but not for CD8+ cells.

CDR1 and CDR2 (germline): SGHAT, FQNNGV. This CDR3 has 14 amino acids. V was trimmed by 3 bases and J by 0 bases, leaving 9 bases between them. Relapse was seen in all patients after autologous stem cell transplantation, and brentuximab vedotin exposure was variable. The rearrangement links TRBV11-2 to TRBJ2-7; D remains ambiguous. The sequences come from peripheral blood mononuclear cells (PBMCs), collected before the second cycle of nivolumab. This receptor was obtained from a human donor with classical Hodgkin lymphoma. The CDR3 DNA reads TGTGCCAGCAGCTTTGCGCCAAGCTCCTACGAGCAGTACTTC. Translation gives CASSFAPSSYEQYF.